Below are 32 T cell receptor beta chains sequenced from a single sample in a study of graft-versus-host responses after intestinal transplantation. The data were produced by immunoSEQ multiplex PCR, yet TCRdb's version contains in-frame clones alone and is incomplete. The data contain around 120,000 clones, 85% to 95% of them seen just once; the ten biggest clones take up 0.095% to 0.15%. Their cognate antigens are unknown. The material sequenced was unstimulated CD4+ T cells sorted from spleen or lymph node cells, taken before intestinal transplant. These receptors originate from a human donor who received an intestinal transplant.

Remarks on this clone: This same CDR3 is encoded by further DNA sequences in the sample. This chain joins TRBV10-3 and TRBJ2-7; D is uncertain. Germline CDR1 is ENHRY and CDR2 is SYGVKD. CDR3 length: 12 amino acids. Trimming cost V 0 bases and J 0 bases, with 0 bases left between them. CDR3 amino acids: CAISESSYEQYF. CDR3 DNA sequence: TGTGCCATCAGTGAGTCCTCCTACGAGCAGTACTTC.

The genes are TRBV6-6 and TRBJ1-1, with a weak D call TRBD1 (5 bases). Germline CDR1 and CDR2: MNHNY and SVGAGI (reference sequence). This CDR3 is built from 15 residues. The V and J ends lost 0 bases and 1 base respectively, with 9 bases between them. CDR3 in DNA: TGTGCCAGCAGTTACTCGGGCAGGGAGAACACTGAAGCTTTCTTT. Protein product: CASSYSGRENTEAFF.

Here the CDR3 reads CASSVGGTGINEQFF. The DNA for the CDR3 is TGTGCCAGCAGCGTAGGAGGGACAGGGATTAATGAGCAGTTCTTC. The chain joins TRBV9 to TRBJ2-1; 9 nucleotides align to TRBD1. The CDR3 is 15 residues long. Germline V gives CDR1 SGDLS, CDR2 YYNGEE. The junction had 5 bases not matched to a gene; V was cut back by 0 bases and J by 7 bases.

Here the CDR3 DNA reads TGCAGCGTTGAAGGTACCATGGGGAGGTTGAACACTGAAGCTTTCTTT. This gives the protein CSVEGTMGRLNTEAFF. This rearrangement joins TRBV29-1 to TRBJ1-1; D is unresolved. The CDR3 runs to 16 residues. Germline-derived CDR1 and CDR2 are SQVTM and ANQGSEA. V shed 1 base and J shed 0 bases, with 15 bases lying between them.

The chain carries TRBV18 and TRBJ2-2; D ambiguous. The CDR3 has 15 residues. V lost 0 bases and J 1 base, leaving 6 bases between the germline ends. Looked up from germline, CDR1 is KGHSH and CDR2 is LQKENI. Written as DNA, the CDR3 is TGTGCCAGCTCACCACCCCGACGGAACACCGGGGAGCTGTTTTTT. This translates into CASSPPRRNTGELFF.

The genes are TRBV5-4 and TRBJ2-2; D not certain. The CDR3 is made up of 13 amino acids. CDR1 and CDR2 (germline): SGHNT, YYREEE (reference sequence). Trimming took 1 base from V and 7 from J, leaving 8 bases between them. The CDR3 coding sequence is TGTGCCAGCAGCTTGTTGGAGATCGGGGAGCTGTTTTTT. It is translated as CASSLLEIGELFF.

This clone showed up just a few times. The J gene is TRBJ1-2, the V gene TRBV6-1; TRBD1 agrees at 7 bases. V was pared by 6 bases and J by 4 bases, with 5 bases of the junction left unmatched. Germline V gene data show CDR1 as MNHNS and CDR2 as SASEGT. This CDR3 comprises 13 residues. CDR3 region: CASSGRQGYGYTF. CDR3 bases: TGTGCCAGCAGCGGGCGACAGGGCTATGGCTACACCTTC.

CDR3 sequence reads: CASLGNGNTIYF. The CDR3 DNA reads as TGTGCCAGCTTAGGGAACGGAAACACCATATATTTT. The chain couples TRBV6-1 to TRBJ1-3; D unresolved. The CDR3 is 12 amino acids. The V and J ends lost 8 bases and 4 bases respectively, with 9 bases between them. Germline loops: CDR1 MNHNS, CDR2 SASEGT.

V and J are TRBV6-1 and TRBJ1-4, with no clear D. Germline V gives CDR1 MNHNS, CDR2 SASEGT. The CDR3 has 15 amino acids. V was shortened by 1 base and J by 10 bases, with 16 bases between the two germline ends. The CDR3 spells CASSEVKGGGRKLFF. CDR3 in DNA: TGTGCCAGCAGTGAAGTAAAAGGCGGAGGTCGAAAACTGTTTTTT.

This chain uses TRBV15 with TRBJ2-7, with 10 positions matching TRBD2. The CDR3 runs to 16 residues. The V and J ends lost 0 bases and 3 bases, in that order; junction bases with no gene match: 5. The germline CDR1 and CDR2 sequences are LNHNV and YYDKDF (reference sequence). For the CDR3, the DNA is TGTGCCACCAGCAGAGATATGGCTAGCGGGAGCTACGAGCAGTACTTC. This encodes CATSRDMASGSYEQYF.

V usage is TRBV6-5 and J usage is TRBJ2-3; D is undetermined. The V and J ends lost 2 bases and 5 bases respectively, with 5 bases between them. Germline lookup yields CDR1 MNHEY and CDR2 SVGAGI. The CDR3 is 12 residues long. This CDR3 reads CASSYRGDTQYF. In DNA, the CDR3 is TGTGCCAGCAGTTACCGAGGAGATACGCAGTATTTT.

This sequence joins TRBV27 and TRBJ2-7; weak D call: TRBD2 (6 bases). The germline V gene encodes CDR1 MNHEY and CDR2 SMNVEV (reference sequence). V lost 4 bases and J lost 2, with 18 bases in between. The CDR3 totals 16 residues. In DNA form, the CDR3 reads TGTGCCAGCAGTTCGAACCGCGGGACTTCAACCTACGAGCAGTACTTC. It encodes CASSSNRGTSTYEQYF.

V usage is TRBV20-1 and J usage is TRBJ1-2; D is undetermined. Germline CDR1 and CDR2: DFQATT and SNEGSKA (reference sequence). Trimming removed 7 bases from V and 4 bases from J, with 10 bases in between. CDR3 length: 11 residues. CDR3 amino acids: CSVVGFYGYTF. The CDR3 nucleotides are TGCAGTGTGGTAGGCTTCTATGGCTACACCTTC.

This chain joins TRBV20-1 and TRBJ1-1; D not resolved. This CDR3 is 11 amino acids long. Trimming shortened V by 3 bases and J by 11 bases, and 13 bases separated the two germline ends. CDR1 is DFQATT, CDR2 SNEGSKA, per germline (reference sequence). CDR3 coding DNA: TGCAGTGCTAGGCCTTCCCGGGCGGCTTTCTTT. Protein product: CSARPSRAAFF.

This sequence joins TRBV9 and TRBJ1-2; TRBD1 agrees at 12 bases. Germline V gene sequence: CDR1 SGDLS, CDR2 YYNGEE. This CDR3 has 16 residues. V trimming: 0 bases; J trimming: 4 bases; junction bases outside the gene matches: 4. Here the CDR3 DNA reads TGTGCCAGCAGCGTAGACGGGACAGGGGGCACCTATGGCTACACCTTC. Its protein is CASSVDGTGGTYGYTF.

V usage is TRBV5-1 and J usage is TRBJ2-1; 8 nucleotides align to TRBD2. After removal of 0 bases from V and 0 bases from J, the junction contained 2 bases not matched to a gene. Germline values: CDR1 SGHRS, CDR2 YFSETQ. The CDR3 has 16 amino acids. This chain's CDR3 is CASSLGGTSSYNEQFF. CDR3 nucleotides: TGCGCCAGCAGCTTGGGAGGGACTAGCTCCTACAATGAGCAGTTCTTC.

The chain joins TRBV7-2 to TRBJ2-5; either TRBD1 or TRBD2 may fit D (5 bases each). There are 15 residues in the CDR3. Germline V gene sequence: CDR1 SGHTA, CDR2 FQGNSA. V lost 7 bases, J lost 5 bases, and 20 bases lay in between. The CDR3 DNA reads TGTGCCAGCATCCCAATGGGGGAGTTCGGGGAGACCCAGTACTTC. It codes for CASIPMGEFGETQYF.

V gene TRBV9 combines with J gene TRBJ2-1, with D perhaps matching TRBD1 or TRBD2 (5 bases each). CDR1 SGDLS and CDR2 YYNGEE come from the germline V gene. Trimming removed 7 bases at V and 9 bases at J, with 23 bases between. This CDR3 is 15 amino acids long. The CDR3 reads CASRPGRDFWGEQFF. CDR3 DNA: TGTGCCAGCCGCCCGGGACGGGATTTTTGGGGTGAGCAGTTCTTC.

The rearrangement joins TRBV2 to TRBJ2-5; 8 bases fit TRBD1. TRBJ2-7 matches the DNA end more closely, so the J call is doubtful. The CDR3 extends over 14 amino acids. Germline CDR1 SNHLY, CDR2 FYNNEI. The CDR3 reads CASSEPRGLYEQYF. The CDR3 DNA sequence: TGTGCCAGCAGTGAACCCAGGGGGCTTTACGAGCAGTACTTC.

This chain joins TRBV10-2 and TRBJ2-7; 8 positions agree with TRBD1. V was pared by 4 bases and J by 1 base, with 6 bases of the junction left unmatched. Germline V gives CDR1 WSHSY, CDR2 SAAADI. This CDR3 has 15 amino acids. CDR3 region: CASSAPGQVSYEQYF. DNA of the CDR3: TGCGCCAGCAGTGCCCCGGGACAGGTTTCCTACGAGCAGTACTTC.

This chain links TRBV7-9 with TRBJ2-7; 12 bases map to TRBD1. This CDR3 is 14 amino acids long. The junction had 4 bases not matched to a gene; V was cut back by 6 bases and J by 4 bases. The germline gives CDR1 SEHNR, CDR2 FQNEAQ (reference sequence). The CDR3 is CASRPGQGAYEQYF. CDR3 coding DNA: TGTGCCAGCAGACCGGGACAGGGGGCGTACGAGCAGTACTTC.

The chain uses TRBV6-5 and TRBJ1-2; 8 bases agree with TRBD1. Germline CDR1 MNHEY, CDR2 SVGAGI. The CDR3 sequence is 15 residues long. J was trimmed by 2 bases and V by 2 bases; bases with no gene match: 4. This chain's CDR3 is CASSYARQGNYGYTF. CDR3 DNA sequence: TGTGCCAGCAGTTACGCCCGACAGGGGAACTATGGCTACACCTTC.

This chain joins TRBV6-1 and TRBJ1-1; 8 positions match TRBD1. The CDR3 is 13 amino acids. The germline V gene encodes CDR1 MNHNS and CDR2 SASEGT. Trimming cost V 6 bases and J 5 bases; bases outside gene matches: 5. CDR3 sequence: CASRDRAGTEAFF. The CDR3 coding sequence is TGTGCCAGCAGGGACAGGGCGGGAACTGAAGCTTTCTTT.

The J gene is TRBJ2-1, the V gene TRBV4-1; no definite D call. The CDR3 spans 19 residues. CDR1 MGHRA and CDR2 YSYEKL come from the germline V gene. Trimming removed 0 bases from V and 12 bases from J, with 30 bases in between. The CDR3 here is CASSQELAGIQPGPWWQFF. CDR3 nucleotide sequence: TGCGCCAGCAGCCAAGAGTTGGCCGGTATCCAGCCCGGTCCGTGGTGGCAGTTCTTC.

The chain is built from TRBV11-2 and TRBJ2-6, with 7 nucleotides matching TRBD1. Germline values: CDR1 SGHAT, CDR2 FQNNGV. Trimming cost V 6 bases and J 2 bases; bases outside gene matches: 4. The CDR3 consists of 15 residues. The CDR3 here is CASRPTGAGANVLTF. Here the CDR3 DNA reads TGTGCCAGCAGACCCACAGGGGCTGGGGCCAACGTCCTGACTTTC.

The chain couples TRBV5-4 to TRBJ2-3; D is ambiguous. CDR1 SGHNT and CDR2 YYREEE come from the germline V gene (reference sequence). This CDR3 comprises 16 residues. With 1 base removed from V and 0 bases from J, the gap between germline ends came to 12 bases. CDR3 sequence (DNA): TGTGCCAGCAGCTTGTATTCTCGCGGAAGCACAGATACGCAGTATTTT. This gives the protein CASSLYSRGSTDTQYF.

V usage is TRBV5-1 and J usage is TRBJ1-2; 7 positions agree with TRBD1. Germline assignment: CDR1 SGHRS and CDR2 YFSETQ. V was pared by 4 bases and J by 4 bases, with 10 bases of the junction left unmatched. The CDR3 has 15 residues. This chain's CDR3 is CASSHGGRGFYGYTF. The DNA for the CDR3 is TGCGCCAGCAGCCACGGAGGCAGGGGGTTCTATGGCTACACCTTC.

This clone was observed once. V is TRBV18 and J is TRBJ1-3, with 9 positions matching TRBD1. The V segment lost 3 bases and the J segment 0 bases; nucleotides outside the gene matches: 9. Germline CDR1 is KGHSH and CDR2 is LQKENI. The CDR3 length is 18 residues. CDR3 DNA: TGTGCCAGCTCACCCCATGTCGGGACAGGGTCCTCTGGAAACACCATATATTTT. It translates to CASSPHVGTGSSGNTIYF.

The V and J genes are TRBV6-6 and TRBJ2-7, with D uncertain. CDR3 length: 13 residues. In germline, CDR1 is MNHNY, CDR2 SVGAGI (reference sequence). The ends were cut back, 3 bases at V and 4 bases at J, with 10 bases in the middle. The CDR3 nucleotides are TGTGCCAGCAGTTATCATTTTTGGTACGAGCAGTACTTC. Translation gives CASSYHFWYEQYF.

CDR3 in DNA: TGTGCCAGCAGCCAGGCTCGGGGCCCTGGAAACACCATATATTTT. Protein sequence: CASSQARGPGNTIYF. J is TRBJ1-3 and V is TRBV14; D is perhaps TRBD1 (5 bases). V was cut by 3 bases and J by 2 bases, with 11 bases left in between. The CDR3 is 15 residues long. The germline CDR1 and CDR2 sequences are SGHDN and FVKESK.

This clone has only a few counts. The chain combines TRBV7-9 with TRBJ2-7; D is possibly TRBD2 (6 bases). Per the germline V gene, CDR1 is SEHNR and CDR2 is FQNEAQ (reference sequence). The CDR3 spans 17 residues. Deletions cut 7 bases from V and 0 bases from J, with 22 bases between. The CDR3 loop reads CASTLSMGRDHSYEQYF. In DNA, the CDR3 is TGTGCCAGCACGCTATCAATGGGGCGGGATCACTCCTACGAGCAGTACTTC.

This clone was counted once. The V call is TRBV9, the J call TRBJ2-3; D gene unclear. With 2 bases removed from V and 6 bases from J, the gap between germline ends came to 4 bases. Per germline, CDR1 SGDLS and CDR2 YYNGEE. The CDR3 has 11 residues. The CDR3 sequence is CASSVQDTQYF. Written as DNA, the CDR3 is TGTGCCAGCAGCGTGCAGGATACGCAGTATTTT.